The 3 T cell receptor beta chains given below trace back to one sample, sequenced in a study of shared clonotypes between healthy human individuals. Sequencing used immunoSEQ multiplex PCR; TCRdb keeps in-frame clones, though not all of them. The sample has millions of clones, roughly 93% seen once; the top ten hold around 0.4%. The sample comprised naive CD4+ T cells from PBMCs. Subset indicated: CD45RA+ positively selected. These receptors originate from a young man in good health. Some clones in this sample may be carry-over from other donors' samples.

This chain links TRBV21-1 with TRBJ1-5; the table assigns TRBD1, which was not confirmed against the DNA. TRBV21-1 is noted as a pseudogene. CDR3 size: 17 residues. The CDR3: CASSEGQGEYSNQPQHF. CDR3 nucleotides: TGTGCCAGCAGCGAAGGACAGGGCGAATATAGCAATCAGCCCCAGCATTTT.

The genes are TRBV5-4 and TRBJ2-7, with D uncertain. Trimming took 0 bases from V and 0 from J, leaving 4 bases between them. Germline lookup yields CDR1 SGHNT and CDR2 YYREEE (reference sequence). CDR3 size: 13 residues. The CDR3 sequence: CASSLESSYEQYF. In DNA form, the CDR3 reads TGTGCCAGCAGCTTGGAAAGCTCCTACGAGCAGTACTTC.

This clone was observed once. This chain connects TRBV9 to TRBJ2-2; a possible D gene is TRBD1 (6 bases). This CDR3 spans 14 amino acids. Per germline, CDR1 SGDLS and CDR2 YYNGEE. V lost 3 bases and J 1 base, leaving 7 bases between the germline ends. The CDR3: CASSGDKNTGELFF. CDR3 sequence (DNA): TGTGCCAGCAGCGGGGACAAGAACACCGGGGAGCTGTTTTTT.